What follows are 30 T cell receptor beta chains derived from one specimen sequenced in a study of regulatory T cells in long-lasting Graves disease. Assembly of TCR beta libraries relied on iRepertoire HTBI primers together with Arm-PCR of CDR3 regions. TCRdb itself ran the multiplex PCR reads through MiXCR, one entry per CDR3 protein. The table lists about 430,000 distinct CDR3 sequences, approximately 16% of them singletons, with over 7.5% in the top ten. Time point denoted: newly diagnosed GD, antithyroid drugs for less than 3 months. PBMC RNA was the source of the TCR library. These data also featured in a second study, about T cells in Graves' hyperthyroidism and ophthalmopathy.

The sequences come from peripheral blood mononuclear cells (PBMCs), collected at new diagnosis, from a patient treated with antithyroid drugs. The receptor set was obtained from a woman aged 40 to 50 with Graves disease.

V is TRBV5-4 and J is TRBJ2-5; no firm D call. Deletions cut 4 bases from V and 1 base from J, with 8 bases between. The germline CDR1 and CDR2 sequences are SGHNT and YYREEE (reference sequence). This CDR3 has 13 amino acids. CDR3 sequence: CASSTAAQETQYF. The CDR3 DNA follows: TGTGCCAGCAGCACCGCAGCCCAAGAGACCCAGTACTTC.

The rearrangement links TRBV2 to TRBJ2-7; 10 nucleotides agree with TRBD1. Germline CDR1 is SNHLY and CDR2 is FYNNEI. The CDR3 totals 14 residues. With V trimmed by 3 bases and J by 6 bases, 5 bases remained unmatched. The CDR3 DNA sequence: TGTGCCAGCAGTGACGGGGGGACAGGGGTCGAGCAGTACTTC. It encodes CASSDGGTGVEQYF. Drawing the rest from reference TRBV2 and TRBJ2-7, the complete variable domain is EPEVTQTPSHQVTQMGQEVILRCVPISNHLYFYWYRQILGQKVEFLVSFYNNEISEKSEIFDDQFSVERPDGSNFTLKIRSTKLEDSAMYFCASSDGGTGVEQYFGPGTRLTVT.

At least ten counts were recorded for this clonotype. The chain combines TRBV29-1 with TRBJ2-2; 7 bases align to TRBD1. J gave up 5 bases and V 7 bases, and 7 bases lay outside the gene matches. CDR1 and CDR2 from the germline V gene are SQVTM and ANQGSEA. This CDR3 region has 13 residues. This chain's CDR3 is CSAPDRRTGELFF. CDR3 nucleotide sequence: TGCAGCGCACCGGACAGGCGGACCGGGGAGCTGTTTTTT.

V and J are TRBV6-2 or TRBV6-3 and TRBJ2-1; 8 nucleotides agree with TRBD1. The CDR3 runs 16 residues. The V gene end was trimmed by 7 bases and the J gene end by 7 bases; junction bases not matched to a gene: 15. The germline V gene has CDR1 MNHEY and CDR2 SVGEGT. This chain's CDR3 is CASTGAETGDVNEQFF. CDR3 in DNA: TGTGCCAGCACCGGAGCGGAGACAGGGGATGTGAATGAGCAGTTCTTC.

There are a few counts of this clonotype. The genes are TRBV3-1 and TRBJ2-7; D possibly corresponds to TRBD1 (6 bases). The CDR3 spans 16 residues. V was clipped by 2 bases and J by 2 bases, with 16 bases between them. The germline CDR1 and CDR2 sequences are LGHDT and YNNKEL (reference sequence). The CDR3, as DNA: TGTGCCAGCAGCCAAAGCCTTAACAGGGCGGCCTACGAGCAGTACTTC. Protein product: CASSQSLNRAAYEQYF.

This clonotype was recorded at least ten times. The chain recombines TRBV28 with TRBJ2-7; TRBD1 agrees at 7 bases. The CDR3 contains 13 residues. The V segment lost 5 bases and the J segment 7 bases; nucleotides outside the gene matches: 8. Germline CDR1 is MDHEN and CDR2 is SYDVKM. The CDR3 DNA is TGTGCCAGCAGTGACAGGGTTCTTGAGGAGCAGTACTTC. The encoded protein is CASSDRVLEEQYF.

This clonotype was found many times. The chain combines TRBV29-1 with TRBJ1-1, with 10 nucleotides matching TRBD1. Germline CDR1 and CDR2: SQVTM and ANQGSEA. J lost 0 bases, V lost 3 bases, and 10 bases had no gene match. This CDR3 has 17 residues. The CDR3 sequence is CSVDSGTGALMNTEAFF. CDR3 sequence (DNA): TGCAGCGTTGATTCCGGGACAGGGGCTTTGATGAACACTGAAGCTTTCTTT.

Many counts were recorded for this clonotype. The chain joins TRBV27 to TRBJ2-1, with 14 bases fitting TRBD2. The CDR3 is 16 residues long. Germline V CDR1 and CDR2: MNHEY, SMNVEV (reference sequence). V shed 0 bases, J shed 10 bases, and the junction held 5 bases outside the gene matches. The CDR3 DNA follows: TGTGCCAGCAGTTTATCGATGGGACTAGCGGGAGTGGAGCAGTTCTTC. Translated, it gives CASSLSMGLAGVEQFF.

This clonotype was observed at least ten times. The chain links TRBV19 to TRBJ2-3, with 7 bases lining up with TRBD1. The trim removed 6 bases at V and 1 base at J, leaving 13 bases unmatched. This CDR3 has 17 amino acids. Per the germline V gene, CDR1 is LNHDA and CDR2 is SQIVND (reference sequence). The CDR3 sequence is CASSRKPTGEGTDTQYF. The CDR3 nucleotides read TGTGCCAGTAGCCGAAAGCCCACAGGGGAAGGCACAGATACGCAGTATTTT.

This clonotype was recorded a few times. J is TRBJ2-7 and V is TRBV25-1; D may match TRBD1 or TRBD2 (5 bases each). The CDR3 length is 13 residues. Germline V lookup: CDR1 MGHDK, CDR2 SYGVNS. V lost 7 bases and J 3 bases, leaving 13 bases between the germline ends. CDR3 protein: CASTGTGLYEQYF. DNA for the CDR3: TGTGCCAGCACCGGGACCGGTCTCTACGAGCAGTACTTC.

Remarks on this clonotype: A much larger clone sits a single nucleotide away, making a read error possible. The chain links TRBV3-1 to TRBJ2-7, with a possible D match to TRBD1 (6 bases). From germline, CDR1 is LGHDT and CDR2 YNNKEL (reference sequence). This CDR3 is built from 16 residues. The DNA for the CDR3 is TGTGCCAGCAGCCAAGGAGGGGGTCGGCAATCCTACGTGCAGTACTTC. The encoded protein is CASSQGGGRQSYVQYF.

The chain joins TRBV2 to TRBJ2-1; D tentatively reads TRBD1 or TRBD2 (5 bases each). Trimming shortened V by 3 bases and J by 0 bases, and 6 bases separated the two germline ends. The CDR3 spans 14 residues. Germline CDR1 and CDR2: SNHLY and FYNNEI. The CDR3 protein is CASSERGSYNEQFF. DNA for the CDR3: TGTGCCAGCAGTGAGAGGGGCTCCTACAATGAGCAGTTCTTC.

This clonotype was observed a few times. V and J are TRBV29-1 and TRBJ1-1; tentative D call: TRBD1 (5 bases). Germline CDR1 and CDR2: SQVTM and ANQGSEA. CDR3 length equals 14 residues. V lost 7 bases, J lost 1 base, and 16 bases lay in between. CDR3 in amino acids: CSATTGTGNTEAFF. The DNA of the CDR3 is TGCAGCGCCACGACCGGGACCGGGAACACTGAAGCTTTCTTT.

The chain joins TRBV27 to TRBJ1-2, with D hard to call. The length of the CDR3 is 16 residues. Per the germline V gene, CDR1 is MNHEY and CDR2 is SMNVEV (reference sequence). The V end was cut by 0 bases, the J end by 0 bases, with 11 bases between. The CDR3 reads CASSLSRGNANYGYTF. CDR3 DNA: TGTGCCAGCAGTTTATCGAGAGGGAATGCTAACTATGGCTACACCTTC.

This chain joins TRBV18 and TRBJ2-7, with 10 bases identical to TRBD2. Germline V gene data show CDR1 as KGHSH and CDR2 as LQKENI. This CDR3 contains 15 residues. J was trimmed by 6 bases and V by 2 bases; bases with no gene match: 7. DNA of the CDR3: TGTGCCAGCTCACCAGCCAGCGGGAGGGCCGGCGAGCAGTACGTC. This sequence encodes CASSPASGRAGEQYV.

Only a few counts were recorded for this clonotype. This rearrangement joins TRBV3-1 to TRBJ1-2, with a weak D call TRBD1 (6 bases). The CDR3 runs 14 residues. The ends were cut back, 6 bases at V and 0 bases at J, with 11 bases in the middle. Germline-derived CDR1 and CDR2 are LGHDT and YNNKEL (reference sequence). The CDR3 sequence: CASSRTEANYGYTF. The CDR3 region has the DNA TGTGCCAGCAGTCGGACAGAAGCTAACTATGGCTACACCTTC.

This clonotype was counted between two and nine times. The chain has TRBV5-6 and TRBJ1-5, with 7 bases matching TRBD1. With V trimmed by 3 bases and J by 0 bases, 6 bases remained unmatched. The CDR3 consists of 16 residues. Germline-derived CDR1 and CDR2 are SGHDT and YYEEEE. CDR3 in amino acids: CASSSQGGLSNQPQHF. CDR3 coding DNA: TGTGCCAGCAGCTCACAAGGGGGCCTTAGCAATCAGCCCCAGCATTTT. The whole variable domain, remainder taken from reference TRBV5-6 and TRBJ1-5, is DAGVTQSPTHLIKTRGQQVTLRCSPKSGHDTVSWYQQALGQGPQFIFQYYEEEERQRGNFPDRFSGHQFPNYSSELNVNALLLGDSALYLCASSSQGGLSNQPQHFGDGTRLSIL.

This clonotype has a count of ten or more. J is TRBJ1-3 and V is TRBV11-2; no clear D. CDR1 is SGHAT and CDR2 is FQNNGV in the germline V gene. V was trimmed by 3 bases and J by 9 bases, leaving 21 bases between them. CDR3 size: 16 residues. The CDR3 sequence: CASSFAENEPLGTIYF. DNA of the CDR3: TGTGCCAGCAGCTTCGCCGAAAATGAGCCCCTAGGCACCATATATTTT.

This clonotype was recorded at least ten times. The chain joins TRBV11-3 to TRBJ2-5; 7 nucleotides align to TRBD1. From germline, CDR1 is SGHNT and CDR2 YENEEA. The length of the CDR3 is 16 residues. V shed 5 bases, J shed 3 bases, and the junction held 12 bases outside the gene matches. The CDR3 nucleotides are TGTGCCAGCAGCCACTACACAAGACAGGGTGAAGAGACCCAGTACTTC. It encodes CASSHYTRQGEETQYF. Looking up the rest from reference TRBV11-3 and TRBJ2-5 gives the full variable domain: EAGVVQSPRYKIIEKKQPVAFWCNPISGHNTLYWYLQNLGQGPELLIRYENEEAVDDSQLPKDRFSAERLKGVDSTLKIQPAELGDSAVYLCASSHYTRQGEETQYFGPGTRLLVL.

This clonotype was seen only a few times. The CDR3 DNA reads as TGTGCCAGTAGTTACCGGGTTACCTACGAGCAGTACTTC. This codes for CASSYRVTYEQYF. The chain uses TRBV19 and TRBJ2-7; D call uncertain. The CDR3 spans 13 residues. From germline, CDR1 is LNHDA and CDR2 SQIVND (reference sequence). Trimming stripped 5 bases from V and 2 bases from J, with 10 bases between.

Regarding this clonotype: Germline is not matched at one junction end, which may reflect a read error. The CDR3 sequence is CVSSLMGTAGGNLHEQYF. CDR3 sequence (DNA): TGTGTCAGCAGCTTAATGGGCACAGCGGGAGGGAACCTACACGAGCAGTACTTC. The chain joins TRBV7-3 to TRBJ2-7; 10 bases are shared with TRBD2. The CDR3 is made up of 18 amino acids. Germline CDR1 is SGHTA and CDR2 is FQGTGA.

This clonotype was detected ten times or more. The V call is TRBV18, the J call TRBJ2-3; the match to TRBD2 covers 7 bases. The V segment lost 5 bases and the J segment 5 bases; nucleotides outside the gene matches: 7. Per the germline V gene, CDR1 is KGHSH and CDR2 is LQKENI. The CDR3 contains 14 residues. CDR3 bases: TGTGCCAGCTCAGCGTATTCGGGGGGAGATACGCAGTATTTT. Translating it yields CASSAYSGGDTQYF.

The V gene is TRBV3-1, the J gene TRBJ2-7, with no clear D. Germline V gene sequence: CDR1 LGHDT, CDR2 YNNKEL (reference sequence). The CDR3 loop spans 14 amino acids. Trimming removed 3 bases at V and 1 base at J, with 10 bases between. The DNA of the CDR3 is TGTGCCAGCAGCCAGGGCTGGGATTCCTACGAGCAGTACTTC. Translated: CASSQGWDSYEQYF.

This clonotype was picked up many times. The chain couples TRBV10-3 to TRBJ1-1; TRBD1 agrees at 10 bases. V shed 4 bases and J 6 bases; nucleotides not matched to a gene: 2. This CDR3 spans 13 amino acids. Germline CDR1 reads ENHRY; CDR2 reads SYGVKD. The CDR3 protein is CAISGDRGAEAFF. CDR3 nucleotides: TGTGCCATCAGTGGGGACAGGGGCGCTGAAGCTTTCTTT.

This clonotype was observed many times. The chain has TRBV5-1 and TRBJ2-7, with 8 bases matching TRBD1. CDR3 length: 15 residues. Germline V gives CDR1 SGHRS, CDR2 YFSETQ. The V segment lost 0 bases and the J segment 3 bases; nucleotides outside the gene matches: 5. CDR3 residues: CASSLAGTGYYEQYF. The CDR3 DNA reads TGCGCCAGCAGCTTGGCCGGGACAGGATACTACGAGCAGTACTTC.

The chain couples TRBV11-2 to TRBJ2-3, with D perhaps TRBD2 (5 bases). With 6 bases removed from V and 7 bases from J, the gap between germline ends came to 8 bases. Germline V gene sequence: CDR1 SGHAT, CDR2 FQNNGV. The CDR3 length is 11 residues. The CDR3 sequence: CASREGHTQYF. The CDR3 bases are TGTGCCAGCAGAGAGGGCCATACGCAGTATTTT.

This clonotype was seen many times. The rearrangement links TRBV6-1 to TRBJ1-1, with a possible D match to TRBD1 (5 bases). The CDR3 is 16 amino acids. Per germline, CDR1 MNHNS and CDR2 SASEGT. With 1 base removed from V and 0 bases from J, the gap between germline ends came to 12 bases. Here the CDR3 reads CASSEVAGKMNTEAFF. CDR3 sequence (DNA): TGTGCCAGCAGTGAAGTGGCAGGGAAGATGAACACTGAAGCTTTCTTT.

This clonotype was recorded a few times. The CDR3 region has the DNA TGTGCCAGCAGCTTAAACGACCTTGGACCTCCCTACGAGCAGTACTTC. This codes for CASSLNDLGPPYEQYF. This chain links TRBV7-2 with TRBJ2-7; the D is unclear. The CDR3 spans 16 residues. Germline loops: CDR1 SGHTA, CDR2 FQGNSA. Trimming stripped 2 bases from V and 2 bases from J, with 16 bases between.

This clonotype was seen ten or more times. The chain uses TRBV20-1 and TRBJ2-2, with a weak D call TRBD2 (7 bases). Germline V gives CDR1 DFQATT, CDR2 SNEGSKA (reference sequence). The CDR3 runs 13 residues. V lost 1 base to trimming and J lost 8 bases, with 11 bases between them. The CDR3 DNA follows: TGCAGTGCTAGAGGAGGGGGGGGAGGGGAGCTGTTTTTT. Protein product: CSARGGGGGELFF.

The sample holds many counts of this clonotype. The genes are TRBV9 and TRBJ2-6; D gene unclear. V dropped 4 bases and J dropped 0 bases, with 8 bases sitting between them. CDR1 SGDLS and CDR2 YYNGEE come from the germline V gene. This CDR3 region has 15 residues. CDR3 sequence reads: CASSSPSSGANVLTF. CDR3 nucleotides: TGTGCCAGCAGCTCTCCGAGCTCTGGGGCCAACGTCCTGACTTTC.